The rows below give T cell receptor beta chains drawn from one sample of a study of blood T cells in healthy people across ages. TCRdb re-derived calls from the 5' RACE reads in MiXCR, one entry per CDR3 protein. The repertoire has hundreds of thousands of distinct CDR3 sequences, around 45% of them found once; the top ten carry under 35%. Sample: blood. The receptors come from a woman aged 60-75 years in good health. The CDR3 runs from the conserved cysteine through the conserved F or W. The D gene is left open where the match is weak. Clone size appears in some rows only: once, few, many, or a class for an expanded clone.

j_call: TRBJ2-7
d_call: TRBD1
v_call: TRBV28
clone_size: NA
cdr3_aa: CASRKSKQGQRYEQYF
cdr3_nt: TGTGCCAGCAGAAAAAGCAAACAGGGGCAACGCTACGAGCAGTACTTC

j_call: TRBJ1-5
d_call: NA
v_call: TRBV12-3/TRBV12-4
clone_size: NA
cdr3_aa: CASSQTDSNQPQHF
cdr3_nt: TGTGCCAGCAGTCAGACGGATAGCAATCAGCCCCAGCATTTT

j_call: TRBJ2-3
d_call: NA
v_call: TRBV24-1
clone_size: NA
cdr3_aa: CATSDALALQQYF
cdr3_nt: TGTGCCACCAGTGATGCTCTAGCGCTTCAGCAGTATTTT

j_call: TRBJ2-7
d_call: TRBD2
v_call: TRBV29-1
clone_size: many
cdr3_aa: CSVNGLAGSYEQYF
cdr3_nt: TGCAGCGTCAACGGACTAGCGGGCTCCTACGAGCAGTACTTC

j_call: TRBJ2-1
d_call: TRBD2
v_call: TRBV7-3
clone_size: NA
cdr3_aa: CASSLGLGKAGGLNEQFF
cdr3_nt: TGTGCCAGCAGCTTAGGACTAGGAAAAGCGGGAGGGTTGAATGAGCAGTTCTTC

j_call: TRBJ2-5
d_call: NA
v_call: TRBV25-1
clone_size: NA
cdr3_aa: CASSVTHYQETQYF
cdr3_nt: TGTGCCAGCAGTGTCACCCACTATCAAGAGACCCAGTACTTC

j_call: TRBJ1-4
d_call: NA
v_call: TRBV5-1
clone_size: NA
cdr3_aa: CASSPGPNEKLFF
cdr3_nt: TGCGCCAGCAGCCCGGGACCTAATGAAAAACTGTTTTTT

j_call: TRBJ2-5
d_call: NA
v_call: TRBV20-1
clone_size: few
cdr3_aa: CSARDSRGRIETQYF
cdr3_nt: TGCAGTGCTAGAGATTCCCGCGGCAGAATAGAGACCCAGTACTTC

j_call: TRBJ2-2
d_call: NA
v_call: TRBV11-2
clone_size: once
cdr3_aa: CASSLGVSSNTGELFF
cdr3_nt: TGTGCCAGCAGCTTGGGTGTTAGCAGCAACACCGGGGAGCTGTTTTTT

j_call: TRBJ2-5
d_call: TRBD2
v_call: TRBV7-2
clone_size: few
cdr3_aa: CASSPSSGKGTQYF
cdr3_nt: TGTGCCAGCAGCCCATCAAGCGGGAAGGGGACCCAGTACTTC

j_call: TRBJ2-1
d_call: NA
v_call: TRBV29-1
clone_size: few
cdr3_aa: CSVEWQGFYNEQFF
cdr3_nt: TGCAGCGTTGAGTGGCAGGGATTTTACAATGAGCAGTTCTTC

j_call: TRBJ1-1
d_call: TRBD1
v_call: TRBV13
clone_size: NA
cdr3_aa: CASSFRGRSDTEAFF
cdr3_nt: TGTGCCAGCAGCTTCAGGGGGCGCTCGGACACTGAAGCTTTCTTT

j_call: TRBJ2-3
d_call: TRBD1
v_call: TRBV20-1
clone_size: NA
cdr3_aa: CREDRVNTDTQYF
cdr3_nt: TGCAGGGAGGACAGGGTTAATACAGATACGCAGTATTTT

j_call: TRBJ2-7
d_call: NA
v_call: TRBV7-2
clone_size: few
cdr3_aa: CASSLAPLSEQYF
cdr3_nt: TGTGCCAGCAGCCTAGCTCCCCTGAGCGAGCAGTACTTC